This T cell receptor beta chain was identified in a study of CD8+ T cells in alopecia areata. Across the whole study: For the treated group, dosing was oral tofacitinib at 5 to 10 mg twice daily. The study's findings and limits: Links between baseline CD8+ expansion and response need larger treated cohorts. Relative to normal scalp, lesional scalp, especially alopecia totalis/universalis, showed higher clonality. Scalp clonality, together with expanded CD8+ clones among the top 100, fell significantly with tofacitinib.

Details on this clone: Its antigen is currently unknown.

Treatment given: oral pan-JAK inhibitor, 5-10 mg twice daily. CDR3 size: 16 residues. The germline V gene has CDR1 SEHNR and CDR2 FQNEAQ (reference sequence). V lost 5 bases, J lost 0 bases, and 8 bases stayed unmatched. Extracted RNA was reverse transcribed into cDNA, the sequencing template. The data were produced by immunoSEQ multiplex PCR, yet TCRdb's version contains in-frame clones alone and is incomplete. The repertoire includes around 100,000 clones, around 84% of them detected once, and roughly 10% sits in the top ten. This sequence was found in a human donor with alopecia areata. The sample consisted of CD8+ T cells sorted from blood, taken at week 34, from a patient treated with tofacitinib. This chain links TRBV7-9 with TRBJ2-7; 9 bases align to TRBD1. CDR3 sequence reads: CASSLHDRGSSYEQYF. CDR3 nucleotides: TGTGCCAGCAGCCTACACGACAGGGGGAGCTCCTACGAGCAGTACTTC.